The rows below give T cell receptor beta chains drawn from one sample of a study of cytomegalovirus exposure and HLA in healthy donors. Assay used: immunoSEQ multiplex PCR; TCRdb lists only in-frame clones, some missing. The table lists about 57,000 clones, approximately 93% of them singletons. Sequenced sample: PBMCs. These receptors all stem from a woman aged 18-29 years in good health and CMV-seronegative. Each CDR3 is given with its conserved first and last residue. The D gene is left open where the match is weak. Expanded clones get a size class; other rows say once, few or many, or leave the size out.

J gene: TRBJ1-5; clone size: -; V gene: TRBV19; D gene: -; CDR3 protein: CASTREGQPQHF; CDR3 DNA: TGTGCCAGTACTCGTGAGGGACAGCCCCAGCATTTT
J gene: TRBJ1-4; clone size: few; V gene: TRBV15; D gene: TRBD1; CDR3 protein: CATSRDPGQGAEKLFF; CDR3 DNA: TGTGCCACCAGCAGAGATCCGGGACAGGGTGCCGAAAAACTGTTTTTT
J gene: TRBJ1-1; clone size: -; V gene: TRBV28; D gene: -; CDR3 protein: CASCFLGQSGTEAFF; CDR3 DNA: TGTGCCAGCTGCTTTTTGGGCCAGAGTGGGACTGAAGCTTTCTTT
J gene: TRBJ1-5; clone size: -; V gene: TRBV10-3; D gene: TRBD1; CDR3 protein: CAIGRDRGQPQHF; CDR3 DNA: TGTGCCATCGGCCGGGACAGGGGACAGCCCCAGCATTTT
J gene: TRBJ2-4; clone size: -; V gene: TRBV12-5; D gene: TRBD1; CDR3 protein: CASALGQGAGDDIQYF; CDR3 DNA: TGTGCTAGTGCTTTGGGACAGGGGGCCGGGGACGACATTCAGTACTTC
J gene: TRBJ2-7; clone size: -; V gene: TRBV7-9; D gene: -; CDR3 protein: CASSVSYEQYF; CDR3 DNA: TGTGCCAGCAGCGTTAGCTACGAGCAGTACTTC
J gene: TRBJ2-5; clone size: -; V gene: TRBV5-1; D gene: -; CDR3 protein: CASSSQETQYF; CDR3 DNA: TGCGCCAGCAGCTCTCAAGAGACCCAGTACTTC
J gene: TRBJ2-5; clone size: -; V gene: TRBV5-4; D gene: TRBD1; CDR3 protein: CASSLTLATGETQYF; CDR3 DNA: TGTGCCAGCAGCTTAACTTTAGCGACAGGGGAGACCCAGTACTTC
J gene: TRBJ2-4; clone size: -; V gene: TRBV7-6; D gene: TRBD1; CDR3 protein: CASSLTGTGANIQYF; CDR3 DNA: TGTGCCAGCAGCTTGACCGGGACAGGGGCGAACATTCAGTACTTC
J gene: TRBJ1-5; clone size: -; V gene: TRBV30; D gene: -; CDR3 protein: CAWSAGRGKFQPQHF; CDR3 DNA: TGTGCCTGGAGTGCTGGCAGGGGAAAATTTCAGCCCCAGCATTTT
J gene: TRBJ1-1; clone size: few; V gene: TRBV15; D gene: -; CDR3 protein: CATSPGPGTEAFF; CDR3 DNA: TGTGCCACCAGCCCCGGTCCGGGGACTGAAGCTTTCTTT
J gene: TRBJ1-1; clone size: -; V gene: TRBV15; D gene: -; CDR3 protein: CATSRDSPLVNTEAFF; CDR3 DNA: TGTGCCACCAGCAGAGATAGCCCCCTCGTGAACACTGAAGCTTTCTTT
J gene: TRBJ2-2; clone size: -; V gene: TRBV9; D gene: -; CDR3 protein: CASSGGRTLSVGTGELFF; CDR3 DNA: TGTGCCAGCAGCGGGGGGAGGACGTTATCAGTTGGGACCGGGGAGCTGTTTTTT
J gene: TRBJ2-2; clone size: once; V gene: TRBV7-9; D gene: TRBD1; CDR3 protein: CASTLGPDRAGTGELFF; CDR3 DNA: TGTGCCAGCACCCTGGGACCGGACAGGGCGGGCACCGGGGAGCTGTTTTTT
J gene: TRBJ1-2; clone size: -; V gene: TRBV7-6; D gene: TRBD1; CDR3 protein: CASSSSGTGFYGYTF; CDR3 DNA: TGTGCCAGCAGCTCATCCGGGACAGGGTTCTATGGCTACACCTTC
J gene: TRBJ1-1; clone size: -; V gene: TRBV10-3; D gene: TRBD1; CDR3 protein: CAISESLKAGGTEAFF; CDR3 DNA: TGTGCCATCAGTGAGTCCCTGAAGGCAGGGGGCACTGAAGCTTTCTTT
J gene: TRBJ2-2; clone size: -; V gene: TRBV18; D gene: -; CDR3 protein: CASSPLQGNTGELFF; CDR3 DNA: TGTGCCAGCTCACCACTACAGGGGAACACCGGGGAGCTGTTTTTT
J gene: TRBJ1-1; clone size: -; V gene: TRBV5-1; D gene: -; CDR3 protein: CASSLNIGRTEAFF; CDR3 DNA: TGCGCCAGCAGCCTAAACATCGGGAGAACTGAAGCTTTCTTT
J gene: TRBJ1-2; clone size: -; V gene: TRBV2; D gene: TRBD1; CDR3 protein: CASSEAVRGDGYTF; CDR3 DNA: TGTGCCAGCAGTGAAGCGGTCAGGGGGGATGGCTACACCTTC
J gene: TRBJ2-5; clone size: -; V gene: TRBV5-4; D gene: TRBD2; CDR3 protein: CASSRGLAGGETQYF; CDR3 DNA: TGTGCCAGCAGCAGGGGACTAGCGGGAGGGGAGACCCAGTACTTC